One sample yielded the 28 T cell receptor beta chains listed below, sequenced in a study of PD-L1 blockade in urothelial cancer. Measured with immunoSEQ multiplex PCR; TCRdb has only the in-frame clones, and not every one. The table lists around 32,000 clones, 87% of them singletons. The sample was PBMCs, taken around atezolizumab (anti-PD-L1) treatment. All receptors come from a man aged 45-65 years with urothelial cancer.

V usage is TRBV2 and J usage is TRBJ1-4, with 8 bases that match TRBD1. Germline V gene sequence: CDR1 SNHLY, CDR2 FYNNEI. The CDR3 is 14 residues long. The V and J ends lost 7 bases and 5 bases, in that order; junction bases with no gene match: 6. CDR3 loop: CASNGQGINEKLFF. The CDR3 DNA reads as TGTGCCAGCAATGGACAGGGCATAAATGAAAAACTGTTTTTT.

This sequence joins TRBV18 and TRBJ2-1; 8 nucleotides match TRBD1. Germline V gene data show CDR1 as KGHSH and CDR2 as LQKENI. This CDR3 spans 17 amino acids. V dropped 6 bases and J dropped 6; count of bases not matched to a gene: 16. Here the CDR3 DNA reads TGTGCCAGCTCTCTCGGACAGGGTCAAAAATCCGGCAATGAGCAGTTCTTC. Amino acids: CASSLGQGQKSGNEQFF.

The genes are TRBV11-3 and TRBJ2-7, with 14 bases that match TRBD2. V lost 5 bases and J lost 4; bases outside the gene matches: 7. The CDR3 spans 16 residues. Germline V CDR1 and CDR2: SGHNT, YENEEA. The CDR3 spells CASSPGTSGSGYEQYF. CDR3 bases: TGTGCCAGCAGCCCCGGGACTAGCGGGAGTGGGTACGAGCAGTACTTC.

This clone showed up just a few times. The chain employs TRBV30 and TRBJ2-7; a weak D match, TRBD2 (5 bases). In germline, CDR1 is GTSNPN, CDR2 SVGIG (reference sequence). The CDR3 covers 16 residues. Trimming cost V 0 bases and J 0 bases, with 15 bases left between them. For the CDR3, the DNA is TGTGCCTGGAGTGTCCCACGGGGTCAATCCTCCTACGAGCAGTACTTC. Its protein is CAWSVPRGQSSYEQYF.

The gene calls are TRBV18 and TRBJ1-5; D gene ambiguous. The CDR3 sequence is 13 residues long. Germline V gene sequence: CDR1 KGHSH, CDR2 LQKENI. V dropped 8 bases and J dropped 3 bases, with 11 bases sitting between them. The CDR3 DNA follows: TGTGCCAGCGCCCGGGTCTCCAATCAGCCCCAGCATTTT. This codes for CASARVSNQPQHF.

The chain couples TRBV5-6 to TRBJ2-7; TRBD2 might be the D (6 bases). CDR1 and CDR2 from the germline V gene are SGHDT and YYEEEE. The CDR3 has 16 residues. The V end lost 0 bases, the J end lost 0 bases, and 13 bases lay between the germline ends. CDR3 coding DNA: TGTGCCAGCAGCTTGGACCGGGGGAATCCCTCCTACGAGCAGTACTTC. This sequence encodes CASSLDRGNPSYEQYF.

V and J are TRBV14 and TRBJ1-6, with D maybe TRBD1 (5 bases). This CDR3 has 14 residues. The germline V and J ends were trimmed by 1 base and 9 bases, with 10 bases remaining between them. The germline CDR1 and CDR2 sequences are SGHDN and FVKESK. CDR3 residues: CASSQVQGSSPLHF. In DNA, the CDR3 is TGTGCCAGCAGCCAAGTCCAGGGAAGTTCACCCCTCCACTTT.

The chain carries TRBV5-1 and TRBJ1-2; D is perhaps TRBD1 (5 bases). The CDR3 runs 14 residues. Trimming pared 0 bases from V and 5 bases from J, leaving 11 bases between. Germline values: CDR1 SGHRS, CDR2 YFSETQ. CDR3 coding DNA: TGCGCCAGCAGCTTGGGGGACGGAGGGTATGGCTACACCTTC. This encodes CASSLGDGGYGYTF. Variable domain in full (rest from reference TRBV5-1 and TRBJ1-2): KAGVTQTPRYLIKTRGQQVTLSCSPISGHRSVSWYQQTPGQGLQFLFEYFSETQRNKGNFPGRFSGRQFSNSRSEMNVSTLELGDSALYLCASSLGDGGYGYTFGSGTRLTVV.

The chain joins TRBV18 to TRBJ2-1; 12 nucleotides line up with TRBD2. CDR1 is KGHSH, CDR2 LQKENI, per germline. V dropped 3 bases and J dropped 4; count of bases not matched to a gene: 4. This CDR3 is 16 amino acids long. For the CDR3, the DNA is TGTGCCAGCTCACCTGCTAGCGGGAGGGGGTACAATGAGCAGTTCTTC. This codes for CASSPASGRGYNEQFF.

This chain uses TRBV19 with TRBJ1-5, with 7 positions matching TRBD1. This CDR3 comprises 13 residues. Germline V gene sequence: CDR1 LNHDA, CDR2 SQIVND (reference sequence). V dropped 5 bases and J dropped 10; count of bases not matched to a gene: 8. CDR3 region: CASSLIQGKPQHF. DNA for the CDR3: TGTGCCAGTAGTCTTATACAGGGGAAACCCCAGCATTTT.

The genes are TRBV19 and TRBJ1-5; 9 bases map to TRBD1. Trimming took 9 bases from V and 0 from J; bases not matched to a gene: 9. This CDR3 is 16 amino acids long. The germline CDR1 and CDR2 sequences are LNHDA and SQIVND (reference sequence). The CDR3 DNA follows: TGTGCCAGCTCCGGGACAGGGCATCTTAGCAATCAGCCCCAGCATTTT. The encoded protein is CASSGTGHLSNQPQHF.

The V call is TRBV15, the J call TRBJ1-3; D is possibly TRBD1 (5 bases). This CDR3 is built from 17 residues. CDR1 is LNHNV and CDR2 is YYDKDF in the germline V gene (reference sequence). The ends were cut back, 1 base at V and 0 bases at J, with 13 bases in the middle. The DNA for the CDR3 is TGTGCCACCAGCAGAGGGAACAGGCAGTACTCTGGAAACACCATATATTTT. Translation: CATSRGNRQYSGNTIYF.

V usage is TRBV7-9 and J usage is TRBJ2-2; D gene ambiguous. Per germline, CDR1 SEHNR and CDR2 FQNEAQ (reference sequence). The CDR3 totals 12 residues. The V end was cut by 1 base, the J end by 9 bases, with 6 bases between. The CDR3 here is CASSLVSRELFF. Written as DNA, the CDR3 is TGTGCCAGCAGCTTAGTGTCAAGGGAGCTGTTTTTT.

This clone was seen only once. The chain has TRBV13 and TRBJ2-5; 9 bases are shared with TRBD1. Germline V lookup: CDR1 PRHDT, CDR2 FYEKMQ (reference sequence). This CDR3 is built from 16 residues. Losses at the gene ends were 5 bases for V and 5 bases for J; bases not matched to a gene: 12. The CDR3 loop reads CASSPQGDRDSETQYF. The CDR3 DNA is TGTGCCAGCAGCCCACAGGGGGACAGGGATTCGGAGACCCAGTACTTC.

This sequence joins TRBV28 and TRBJ2-5; 13 bases map to TRBD2. The V and J ends lost 7 bases and 4 bases, in that order; junction bases with no gene match: 12. Germline lookup yields CDR1 MDHEN and CDR2 SYDVKM. CDR3 size: 17 residues. As DNA, the CDR3 is TGTGCCAGCAACCCCGGGACTAGCGGGAACGGTAGAGAGACCCAGTACTTC. Residues: CASNPGTSGNGRETQYF.

This sequence joins TRBV18 and TRBJ2-7; D remains ambiguous. The CDR3 is made up of 15 amino acids. CDR1 is KGHSH and CDR2 is LQKENI in the germline V gene. V lost 2 bases to trimming and J lost 0 bases, with 11 bases between them. CDR3 bases: TGTGCCAGCTCACCAGTCCCAGTTTACTCCTACGAGCAGTACTTC. It codes for CASSPVPVYSYEQYF.

This clone was seen more than once but under ten times. V gene TRBV19 combines with J gene TRBJ1-5; TRBD1 might be the D (6 bases). The CDR3 sequence is 14 residues long. Germline V gene lookup returns CDR1 LNHDA and CDR2 SQIVND (reference sequence). Trimming took 6 bases from V and 0 from J, leaving 9 bases between them. The CDR3 here is CASRHRDSNQPQHF. The DNA of the CDR3 is TGTGCCAGTAGACACAGGGATAGCAATCAGCCCCAGCATTTT.

V gene TRBV27 combines with J gene TRBJ1-4, with TRBD1 matching over 8 bases. The CDR3 has 16 residues. The V segment lost 6 bases and the J segment 1 base; nucleotides outside the gene matches: 7. Looked up from germline, CDR1 is MNHEY and CDR2 is SMNVEV (reference sequence). In nucleotides, the CDR3 is TGTGCCAGCAGAGAGGACAGGGCCCTAACTAATGAAAAACTGTTTTTT. Encoded protein: CASREDRALTNEKLFF.

The rearrangement joins TRBV10-3 to TRBJ2-1; D may be TRBD1 (6 bases). Trimming cost V 10 bases and J 4 bases, with 23 bases left between them. There are 16 residues in the CDR3. Germline CDR1 is ENHRY and CDR2 is SYGVKD. In DNA, the CDR3 is TGTGCCACCCAAGGACAGTTCCGTTCCGAATACAATGAGCAGTTCTTC. It specifies CATQGQFRSEYNEQFF.

The DNA of the CDR3 is TGTGCCAGCAGATCTAGCGGGAGAACTACGCAGTATTTT. It yields the protein CASRSSGRTTQYF. V gene TRBV28 combines with J gene TRBJ2-3; 10 nucleotides line up with TRBD2. The J segment lost 8 bases and the V segment lost 6 bases, leaving 5 bases of the junction unmatched. Germline CDR1 and CDR2: MDHEN and SYDVKM. The CDR3 runs to 13 residues. Looking up the rest from reference TRBV28 and TRBJ2-3 gives the full variable domain: DVKVTQSSRYLVKRTGEKVFLECVQDMDHENMFWYRQDPGLGLRLIYFSYDVKMKEKGDIPEGYSVSREKKERFSLILESASTNQTSMYLCASRSSGRTTQYFGPGTRLTVL.

The gene calls are TRBV5-6 and TRBJ1-1; 7 nucleotides match TRBD1. Per the germline V gene, CDR1 is SGHDT and CDR2 is YYEEEE. The CDR3 length is 15 residues. The J segment lost 4 bases and the V segment lost 6 bases, leaving 12 bases of the junction unmatched. This chain's CDR3 is CASKGAQGAPTEAFF. The CDR3 DNA reads as TGTGCCAGCAAGGGGGCCCAGGGCGCGCCCACTGAAGCTTTCTTT.

This chain joins TRBV2 and TRBJ2-5; 9 bases match TRBD1. The V gene's germline CDR1 is SNHLY and CDR2 FYNNEI. V shed 6 bases and J 4 bases; nucleotides not matched to a gene: 12. CDR3 length: 16 residues. CDR3 bases: TGTGCCAGCAGCCTCACCGGGACAGGGTCCGGAGAGACCCAGTACTTC. This gives the protein CASSLTGTGSGETQYF. Complete variable domain (other parts from reference TRBV2 and TRBJ2-5): EPEVTQTPSHQVTQMGQEVILRCVPISNHLYFYWYRQILGQKVEFLVSFYNNEISEKSEIFDDQFSVERPDGSNFTLKIRSTKLEDSAMYFCASSLTGTGSGETQYFGPGTRLLVL.

The chain joins TRBV7-6 to TRBJ2-1, with a possible D match to TRBD1 (6 bases). CDR1 is SGHVS, CDR2 FNYEAQ, per germline. The V end lost 5 bases, the J end lost 7 bases, and 24 bases lay between the germline ends. The CDR3 sequence is 17 residues long. The CDR3 region is CASSQGRADLLLNEQFF. The DNA of the CDR3 is TGTGCCAGCAGCCAGGGGCGAGCAGATCTTTTGTTGAATGAGCAGTTCTTC.

The chain carries TRBV27 and TRBJ2-5, with 9 bases matching TRBD2. J was trimmed by 5 bases and V by 6 bases; bases with no gene match: 7. The CDR3 runs to 14 residues. The germline gives CDR1 MNHEY, CDR2 SMNVEV (reference sequence). This CDR3 reads CASSRRGGGETQYF. The CDR3 region has the DNA TGTGCCAGCAGCAGGCGGGGGGGTGGGGAGACCCAGTACTTC.

This chain links TRBV9 with TRBJ1-2; possibly TRBD1 for D (5 bases). Trimming shortened V by 10 bases and J by 3 bases, and 13 bases separated the two germline ends. The CDR3 runs 12 residues. Per germline, CDR1 SGDLS and CDR2 YYNGEE. CDR3 amino acids: CAGLFRDYGYTF. The CDR3 DNA reads as TGTGCCGGACTATTCAGGGACTATGGCTACACCTTC.

CDR3 residues: CATTGGYEQYF. In nucleotides, the CDR3 is TGTGCCACCACGGGAGGGTACGAGCAGTACTTC. V is TRBV7-9 and J is TRBJ2-7; the match to TRBD2 covers 8 bases. V shed 10 bases, J shed 4 bases, and the junction held 3 bases outside the gene matches. The CDR3 loop spans 11 amino acids. CDR1 is SEHNR, CDR2 FQNEAQ, per germline (reference sequence).

The chain carries TRBV6-6 and TRBJ1-5; D perhaps matches TRBD1 (6 bases). CDR1 and CDR2 from the germline V gene are MNHNY and SVGAGI (reference sequence). Deletions cut 6 bases from V and 0 bases from J, with 12 bases between. The CDR3 sequence is 15 residues long. The CDR3 sequence: CASSWDTNSNQPQHF. CDR3 in DNA: TGTGCCAGCAGCTGGGACACCAATAGCAATCAGCCCCAGCATTTT.

Of note for this clone: Other DNA sequences in the sample encode the same CDR3. V gene TRBV30 combines with J gene TRBJ1-1, with D perhaps TRBD1 (6 bases). V was clipped by 0 bases and J by 3 bases, with 11 bases between them. Germline V gene sequence: CDR1 GTSNPN, CDR2 SVGIG (reference sequence). This CDR3 contains 14 residues. Here the CDR3 DNA reads TGTGCCTGGAGTGTACTAGGGGGGGACACTGAAGCTTTCTTT. Translating it yields CAWSVLGGDTEAFF. Using reference TRBV30 and TRBJ1-1 for the parts outside the CDR3, the full variable domain is SQTIHQWPATLVQPVGSPLSLECTVEGTSNPNLYWYRQAAGRGLQLLFYSVGIGQISSEVPQNLSASRPQDRQFILSSKKLLLSDSGFYLCAWSVLGGDTEAFFGQGTRLTVV.